This T cell receptor beta chain was sequenced for a study of Ad26.COV2.S vaccination and SARS-CoV-2 variants. Study-level background: It was the COV1001 Ad26.COV2.S trial arm that included the donor.

The CDR3 consists of 16 residues. After removal of 5 bases from V and 7 bases from J, the junction contained 13 bases not matched to a gene. Germline CDR1 SGHVT, CDR2 SQSDAQ. Some clones are missing from TCRdb's copy, which holds only in-frame ones; the method was immunoSEQ multiplex PCR. The table records over 300,000 clones, about 80% of them present only once. The treatment: 15 to 20 received Ad26.COV2.S at low or high dose, single or two shots; 5 received placebo; per-sample allocation not given. Sampling took place 63 days after the first vaccine or placebo injection. The specimen was peripheral blood, collected in a trial of Ad26.COV2.S vaccine versus placebo. V is TRBV7-4 and J is TRBJ2-3, with TRBD1 matching over 9 bases. This sequence originates from a person between 18 and 65 years old who received the Ad26.COV2.S COVID-19 vaccine or a placebo. The CDR3 nucleotides are TGTGCCAGCAGCCACTTAGACAGGGGGGAGTCGTATACGCAGTATTTT. It specifies CASSHLDRGESYTQYF.